The 18 T cell receptor beta chains reported below all come from one sample, sequenced in a study of sequential checkpoint blockade in melanoma. Treatment: randomized to nivolumab then ipilimumab (arm A) or the reverse (arm B). Libraries were prepared by immunoSEQ multiplex PCR; TCRdb keeps only in-frame clonotypes and omits some of them. The profile shows some 13,000 clones, about 78% of them singletons. Sequences were derived from CD8+ T cells sorted from blood (inferred from file names), sampled from a patient given nivolumab and ipilimumab in sequence. All receptors come from a human donor with melanoma.

The CDR3 is CASSVGGGIETQYF. CDR3 DNA: TGTGCCAGCAGCGTAGGGGGGGGGATCGAGACCCAGTACTTC. The genes are TRBV9 and TRBJ2-5, with TRBD2 matching over 7 bases. The germline CDR1 and CDR2 sequences are SGDLS and YYNGEE. The CDR3 consists of 14 residues. The V segment lost 0 bases and the J segment 5 bases; nucleotides outside the gene matches: 4.

The table lists this clone with a few counts. The rearrangement uses TRBV11-2 and TRBJ2-5; no definite D call. Trimming took off 0 bases at V and 4 bases at J, with 12 bases between the two ends. Germline V gives CDR1 SGHAT, CDR2 FQNNGV. The CDR3 has 15 amino acids. The CDR3 here is CASSLDQVGGETQYF. CDR3 DNA sequence: TGTGCCAGCAGCTTAGATCAGGTTGGTGGAGAGACCCAGTACTTC.

This chain uses TRBV10-3 with TRBJ1-5, with D maybe TRBD1 (5 bases). This CDR3 is built from 14 residues. V lost 2 bases and J 5 bases, leaving 10 bases between the germline ends. Per germline, CDR1 ENHRY and CDR2 SYGVKD. The CDR3 here is CAISEEQGDQPQHF. The CDR3 DNA sequence: TGTGCCATCAGTGAGGAGCAGGGTGATCAGCCCCAGCATTTT.

The chain joins TRBV2 to TRBJ2-3; D unclear. The CDR3 consists of 13 residues. The ends were cut back, 3 bases at V and 3 bases at J, with 7 bases in the middle. Germline CDR1 SNHLY, CDR2 FYNNEI. Here the CDR3 DNA reads TGTGCCAGCAGTGATCTTAAAACAGATACGCAGTATTTT. It encodes CASSDLKTDTQYF.

The V gene is TRBV7-9, the J gene TRBJ2-5; the match to TRBD1 covers 9 bases. Trimming took 5 bases from V and 3 from J; bases not matched to a gene: 10. The germline V gene has CDR1 SEHNR and CDR2 FQNEAQ (reference sequence). The CDR3 runs 16 residues. The chain's CDR3 is CASSLGQGKWEETQYF. The CDR3 coding sequence is TGTGCCAGCAGCCTGGGACAGGGTAAATGGGAAGAGACCCAGTACTTC.

There are a few counts of this clone. In DNA, the CDR3 is TGTGCCAGCGCCCCCGGGGAAAGGTACGAGCAGTACTTC. Amino acid sequence: CASAPGERYEQYF. This chain links TRBV7-7 with TRBJ2-7, with D possibly matching TRBD2 (5 bases). Trimming took 8 bases from V and 4 from J, leaving 15 bases between them. The CDR3 is made up of 13 amino acids. Germline values: CDR1 SSHAT, CDR2 FNYEAQ (reference sequence).

This clone is judged large. This chain uses TRBV15 with TRBJ2-5; possibly TRBD2 for D (6 bases). The ends were cut back, 3 bases at V and 4 bases at J, with 9 bases in the middle. The CDR3 has 13 amino acids. The germline V gene encodes CDR1 LNHNV and CDR2 YYDKDF (reference sequence). This CDR3 reads CATSRTAGETQYF. As DNA, the CDR3 is TGTGCCACCAGCAGGACAGCGGGAGAGACCCAGTACTTC.

This chain connects TRBV30 to TRBJ1-2, with D possibly TRBD1 on 6 matching bases. Germline V gene sequence: CDR1 GTSNPN, CDR2 SVGIG (reference sequence). Trimming took 0 bases from V and 10 from J, leaving 9 bases between them. There are 11 residues in the CDR3. CDR3 in DNA: TGTGCCTGGAGTGTACAGGGCGACTACACCTTC. Protein sequence: CAWSVQGDYTF.

This clone was found a few times. The CDR3 DNA follows: TGCGCCAGCAGCGTAGTTAGCGGGAGGGGCCCCAATGAGCAGTTCTTC. Amino acid sequence: CASSVVSGRGPNEQFF. The genes are TRBV5-1 and TRBJ2-1, with 11 positions matching TRBD2. Per the germline V gene, CDR1 is SGHRS and CDR2 is YFSETQ. Germline trimming cut 4 bases from V and 6 bases from J; bases unmatched to any gene: 9. There are 16 residues in the CDR3.

This chain links TRBV2 with TRBJ2-5; 10 bases are shared with TRBD2. The CDR3 is 16 residues long. Looked up from germline, CDR1 is SNHLY and CDR2 is FYNNEI. J gave up 1 base and V 1 base, and 3 bases lay outside the gene matches. The CDR3 DNA reads as TGTGCCAGCAGTGAAGGAGTAGCGGGGGGCCAAGAGACCCAGTACTTC. Amino acid sequence: CASSEGVAGGQETQYF.

The chain recombines TRBV7-9 with TRBJ2-5; the match to TRBD2 covers 9 bases. The germline V gene encodes CDR1 SEHNR and CDR2 FQNEAQ (reference sequence). Unmatched junction bases numbered 12, after V lost 2 bases and J lost 5 bases. This CDR3 contains 17 residues. The CDR3 here is CASSLPSGTSMTETQYF. DNA for the CDR3: TGTGCCAGCAGCTTACCCTCCGGGACTAGCATGACGGAGACCCAGTACTTC. The full variable domain, completed using reference TRBV7-9 and TRBJ2-5, is DTGVSQNPRHKITKRGQNVTFRCDPISEHNRLYWYRQTLGQGPEFLTYFQNEAQLEKSRLLSDRFSAERPKGSFSTLEIQRTEQGDSAMYLCASSLPSGTSMTETQYFGPGTRLLVL.

This chain uses TRBV5-1 with TRBJ2-5, with TRBD2 matching over 11 bases. Matching the DNA end better, TRBJ2-7 makes the J call doubtful. This CDR3 spans 15 amino acids. Germline V gene data show CDR1 as SGHRS and CDR2 as YFSETQ. This CDR3 is CASSLTSGSSYEQYF. The CDR3, as DNA: TGCGCCAGCAGCTTGACTAGCGGGAGCTCCTACGAGCAGTACTTC.

The rearrangement joins TRBV7-9 to TRBJ2-7; 10 nucleotides agree with TRBD2. The trim removed 5 bases at V and 3 bases at J, leaving 4 bases unmatched. Germline V gives CDR1 SEHNR, CDR2 FQNEAQ (reference sequence). This CDR3 is 14 amino acids long. The CDR3 coding sequence is TGTGCCAGCAGCCGGACTAGCGGAAACTACGAGCAGTACTTC. As protein: CASSRTSGNYEQYF.

The chain links TRBV7-2 to TRBJ1-3, with D uncertain. Germline V gene sequence: CDR1 SGHTA, CDR2 FQGNSA. Trimming removed 0 bases at V and 0 bases at J, with 9 bases between. The CDR3 is 16 residues long. The CDR3 sequence: CASSLAPHYSGNTIYF. In DNA form, the CDR3 reads TGTGCCAGCAGCTTAGCTCCACACTACTCTGGAAACACCATATATTTT.

In DNA form, the CDR3 reads TGTGCCAGCAGCCCTAGACAGGGGACCTACGAGCAGTACTTC. It specifies CASSPRQGTYEQYF. The chain employs TRBV27 and TRBJ2-7; 8 nucleotides line up with TRBD1. Germline trimming cut 6 bases from V and 2 bases from J; bases unmatched to any gene: 6. The germline CDR1 and CDR2 sequences are MNHEY and SMNVEV (reference sequence). The CDR3 is made up of 14 amino acids.

The chain couples TRBV30 to TRBJ2-3; no definite D call. The ends were cut back, 2 bases at V and 0 bases at J, with 12 bases in the middle. CDR1 and CDR2 (germline): GTSNPN, SVGIG (reference sequence). This CDR3 spans 15 amino acids. CDR3 sequence: CAWSMLLTSTDTQYF. CDR3 coding DNA: TGTGCCTGGAGTATGCTCCTGACTAGCACAGATACGCAGTATTTT.

This clone was seen a handful of times. J is TRBJ2-1 and V is TRBV29-1; 7 bases fit TRBD1. The J segment lost 4 bases and the V segment lost 1 base, leaving 4 bases of the junction unmatched. This CDR3 contains 14 residues. Germline CDR1 reads SQVTM; CDR2 reads ANQGSEA. This CDR3 reads CSVEGEGAYNEQFF. The CDR3 DNA follows: TGCAGCGTTGAAGGAGAGGGGGCATACAATGAGCAGTTCTTC.

This clone has just a few counts. V usage is TRBV6-5 and J usage is TRBJ2-7, with TRBD1 identical over 7 bases. Looked up from germline, CDR1 is MNHEY and CDR2 is SVGAGI. CDR3 length: 13 residues. CDR3 sequence (DNA): TGTGCAATCCGGGACAGAGATTCCTACGAGCAGTACTTC. Residues: CAIRDRDSYEQYF.